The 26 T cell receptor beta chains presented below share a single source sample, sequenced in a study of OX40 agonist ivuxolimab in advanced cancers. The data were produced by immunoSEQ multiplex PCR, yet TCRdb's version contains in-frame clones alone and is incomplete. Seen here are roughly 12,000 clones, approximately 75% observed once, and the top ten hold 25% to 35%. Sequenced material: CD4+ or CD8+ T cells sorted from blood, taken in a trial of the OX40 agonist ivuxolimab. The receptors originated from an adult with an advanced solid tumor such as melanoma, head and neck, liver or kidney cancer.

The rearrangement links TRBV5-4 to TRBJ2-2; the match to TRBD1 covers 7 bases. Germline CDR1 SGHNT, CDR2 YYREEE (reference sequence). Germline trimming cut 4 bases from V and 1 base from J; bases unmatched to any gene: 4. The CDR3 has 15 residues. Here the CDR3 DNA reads TGTGCCAGCAGCACCGGGACAGTGAACACCGGGGAGCTGTTTTTT. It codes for CASSTGTVNTGELFF.

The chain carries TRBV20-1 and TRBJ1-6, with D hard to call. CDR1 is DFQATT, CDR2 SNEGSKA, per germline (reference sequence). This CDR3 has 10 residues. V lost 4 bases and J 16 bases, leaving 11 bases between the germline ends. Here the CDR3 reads CSAIWDRLHF. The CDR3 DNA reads TGCAGTGCTATATGGGATAGGCTCCACTTT.

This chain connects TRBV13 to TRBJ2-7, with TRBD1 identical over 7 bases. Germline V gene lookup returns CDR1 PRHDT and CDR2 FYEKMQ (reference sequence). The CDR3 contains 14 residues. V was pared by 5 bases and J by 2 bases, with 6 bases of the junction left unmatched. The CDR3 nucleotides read TGTGCCAGCAGCACGGGGACAGACCCCTACGAGCAGTACTTC. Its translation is CASSTGTDPYEQYF.

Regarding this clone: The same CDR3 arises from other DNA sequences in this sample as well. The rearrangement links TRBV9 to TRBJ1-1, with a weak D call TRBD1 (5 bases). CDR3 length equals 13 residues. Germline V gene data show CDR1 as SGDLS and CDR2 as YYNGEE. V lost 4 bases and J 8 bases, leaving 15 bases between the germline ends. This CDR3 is CASSTGGRAEAFF. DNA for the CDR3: TGTGCCAGCAGCACGGGGGGTCGGGCCGAAGCTTTCTTT.

CDR3: CASSYGLAGDEQYF. The CDR3 nucleotides are TGTGCCAGCAGCTATGGACTAGCGGGAGACGAGCAGTACTTC. V usage is TRBV7-9 and J usage is TRBJ2-5; 13 nucleotides match TRBD2. The DNA end is more similar to TRBJ2-7, so the J call may be wrong. CDR1 is SEHNR, CDR2 FQNEAQ, per germline (reference sequence). The CDR3 loop spans 14 amino acids.

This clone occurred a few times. This CDR3 is CASSPTGNQPQHF. The DNA for the CDR3 is TGTGCCAGCAGTCCGACAGGCAATCAGCCCCAGCATTTT. The chain uses TRBV27 and TRBJ1-5; possibly TRBD1 for D (5 bases). Germline V lookup: CDR1 MNHEY, CDR2 SMNVEV (reference sequence). V was shortened by 5 bases and J by 2 bases, with 7 bases between the two germline ends. This CDR3 comprises 13 residues.

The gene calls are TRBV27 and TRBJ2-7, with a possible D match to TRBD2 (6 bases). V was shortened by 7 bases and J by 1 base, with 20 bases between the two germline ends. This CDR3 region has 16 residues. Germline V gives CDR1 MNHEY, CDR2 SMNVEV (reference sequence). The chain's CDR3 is CASTPSAGTASYEQYF. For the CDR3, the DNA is TGTGCCAGCACTCCGAGCGCCGGGACTGCTTCCTACGAGCAGTACTTC.

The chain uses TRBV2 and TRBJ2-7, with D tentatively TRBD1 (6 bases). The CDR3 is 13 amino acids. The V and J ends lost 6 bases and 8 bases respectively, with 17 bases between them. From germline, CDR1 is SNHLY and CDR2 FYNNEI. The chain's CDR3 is CASRQRDTGQQYF. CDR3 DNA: TGTGCCAGCAGGCAACGGGACACCGGACAGCAGTACTTC.

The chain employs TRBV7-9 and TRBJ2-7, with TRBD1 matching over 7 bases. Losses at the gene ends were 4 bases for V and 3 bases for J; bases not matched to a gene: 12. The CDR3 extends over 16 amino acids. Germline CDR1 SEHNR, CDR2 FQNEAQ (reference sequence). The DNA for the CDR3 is TGTGCCAGCAGCTCATTAGTCCGGACAGGAGTCTACGAGCAGTACTTC. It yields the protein CASSSLVRTGVYEQYF.

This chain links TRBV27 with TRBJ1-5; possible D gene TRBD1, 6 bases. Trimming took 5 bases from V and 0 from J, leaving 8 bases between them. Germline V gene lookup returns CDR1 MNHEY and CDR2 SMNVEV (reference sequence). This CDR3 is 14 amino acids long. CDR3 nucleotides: TGTGCCAGCAGTCTACAGGGTAGCAATCAGCCCCAGCATTTT. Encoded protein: CASSLQGSNQPQHF.

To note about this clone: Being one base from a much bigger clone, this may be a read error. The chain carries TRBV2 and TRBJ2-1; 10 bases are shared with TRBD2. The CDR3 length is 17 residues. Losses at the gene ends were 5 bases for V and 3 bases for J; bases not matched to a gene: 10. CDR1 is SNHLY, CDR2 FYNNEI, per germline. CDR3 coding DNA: TGTGCCAGCAGTTTAGAACTAGCGGGGACTCTCTACAATGAGCAGTTCTTC. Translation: CASSLELAGTLYNEQFF.

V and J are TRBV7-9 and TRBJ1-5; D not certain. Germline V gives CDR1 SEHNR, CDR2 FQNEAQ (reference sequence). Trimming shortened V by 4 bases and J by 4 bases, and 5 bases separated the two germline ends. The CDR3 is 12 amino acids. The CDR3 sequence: CASSWGNQPQHF. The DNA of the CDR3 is TGTGCCAGCAGCTGGGGAAATCAGCCCCAGCATTTT.

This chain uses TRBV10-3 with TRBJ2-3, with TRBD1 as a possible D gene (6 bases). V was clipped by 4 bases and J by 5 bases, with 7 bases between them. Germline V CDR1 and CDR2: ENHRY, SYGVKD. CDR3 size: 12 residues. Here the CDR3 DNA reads TGTGCCATCAGTGGGACAGAAGATACGCAGTATTTT. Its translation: CAISGTEDTQYF.

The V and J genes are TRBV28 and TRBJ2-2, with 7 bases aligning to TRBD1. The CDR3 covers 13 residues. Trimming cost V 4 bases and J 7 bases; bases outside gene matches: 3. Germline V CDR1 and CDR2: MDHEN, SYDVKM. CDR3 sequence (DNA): TGTGCCAGCAGTTCCACAGGGGACGGGGAGCTGTTTTTT. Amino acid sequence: CASSSTGDGELFF.

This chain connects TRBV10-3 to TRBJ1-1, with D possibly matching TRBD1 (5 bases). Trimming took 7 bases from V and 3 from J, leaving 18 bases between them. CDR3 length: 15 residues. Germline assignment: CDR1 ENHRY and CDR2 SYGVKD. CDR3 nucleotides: TGTGCCATCACCGACCGACGGGCGGGGGACACTGAAGCTTTCTTT. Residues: CAITDRRAGDTEAFF.

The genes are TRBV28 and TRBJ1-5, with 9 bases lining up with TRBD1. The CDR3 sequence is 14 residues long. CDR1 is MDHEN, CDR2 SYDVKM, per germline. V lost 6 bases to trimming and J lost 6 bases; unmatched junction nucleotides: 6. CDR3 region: CASREQGASQPQHF. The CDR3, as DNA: TGTGCCAGCAGAGAACAGGGGGCAAGTCAGCCCCAGCATTTT. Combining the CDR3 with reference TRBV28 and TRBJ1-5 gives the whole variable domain DVKVTQSSRYLVKRTGEKVFLECVQDMDHENMFWYRQDPGLGLRLIYFSYDVKMKEKGDIPEGYSVSREKKERFSLILESASTNQTSMYLCASREQGASQPQHFGDGTRLSIL.

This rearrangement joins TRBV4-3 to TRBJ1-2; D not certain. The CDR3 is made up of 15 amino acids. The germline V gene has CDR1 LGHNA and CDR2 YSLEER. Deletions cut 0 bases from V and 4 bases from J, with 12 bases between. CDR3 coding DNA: TGCGCCAGCAGCCAAGATCGGGCAGGAGCCTATGGCTACACCTTC. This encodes CASSQDRAGAYGYTF.

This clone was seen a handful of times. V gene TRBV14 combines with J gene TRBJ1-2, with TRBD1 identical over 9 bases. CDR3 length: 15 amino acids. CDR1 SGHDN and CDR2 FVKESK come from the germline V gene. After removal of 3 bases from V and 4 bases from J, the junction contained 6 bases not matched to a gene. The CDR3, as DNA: TGTGCCAGCAGCCACGTGGGACAGGGAATCTATGGCTACACCTTC. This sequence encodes CASSHVGQGIYGYTF. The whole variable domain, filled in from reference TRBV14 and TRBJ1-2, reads EAGVTQFPSHSVIEKGQTVTLRCDPISGHDNLYWYRRVMGKEIKFLLHFVKESKQDESGMPNNRFLAERTGGTYSTLKVQPAELEDSGVYFCASSHVGQGIYGYTFGSGTRLTVV.

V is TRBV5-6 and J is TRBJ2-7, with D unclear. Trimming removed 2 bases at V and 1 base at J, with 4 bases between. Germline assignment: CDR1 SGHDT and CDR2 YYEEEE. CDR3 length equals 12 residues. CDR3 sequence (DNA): TGTGCCAGCAGCTTCGGGTCCTACGAGCAGTACTTC. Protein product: CASSFGSYEQYF.

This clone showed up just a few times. The CDR3 reads CASSLEPEHTEAFF. CDR3 sequence (DNA): TGCGCCAGCAGCTTGGAACCGGAACACACTGAAGCTTTCTTT. This rearrangement joins TRBV5-1 to TRBJ1-1; no reliable D call. Germline CDR1 reads SGHRS; CDR2 reads YFSETQ. Trimming cost V 0 bases and J 3 bases, with 9 bases left between them. The CDR3 sequence is 14 residues long.

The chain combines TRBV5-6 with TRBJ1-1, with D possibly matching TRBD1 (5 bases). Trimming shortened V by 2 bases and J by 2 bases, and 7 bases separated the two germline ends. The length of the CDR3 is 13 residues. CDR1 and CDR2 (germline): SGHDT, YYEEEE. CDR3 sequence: CASSFQGNTEAFF. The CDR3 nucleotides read TGTGCCAGCAGCTTTCAGGGAAACACTGAAGCTTTCTTT. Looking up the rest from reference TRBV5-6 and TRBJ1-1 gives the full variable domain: DAGVTQSPTHLIKTRGQQVTLRCSPKSGHDTVSWYQQALGQGPQFIFQYYEEEERQRGNFPDRFSGHQFPNYSSELNVNALLLGDSALYLCASSFQGNTEAFFGQGTRLTVV.

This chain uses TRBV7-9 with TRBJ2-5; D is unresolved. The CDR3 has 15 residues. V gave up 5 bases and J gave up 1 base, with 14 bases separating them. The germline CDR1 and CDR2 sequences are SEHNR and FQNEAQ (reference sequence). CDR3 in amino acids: CASSIRTGFQETQYF. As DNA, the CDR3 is TGTGCCAGCAGCATAAGGACCGGCTTCCAAGAGACCCAGTACTTC.

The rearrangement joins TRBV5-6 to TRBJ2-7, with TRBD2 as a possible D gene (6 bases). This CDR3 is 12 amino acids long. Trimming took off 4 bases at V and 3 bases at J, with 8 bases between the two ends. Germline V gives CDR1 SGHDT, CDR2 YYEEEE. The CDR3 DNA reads TGTGCCAGCAGCGCGGGGATCTACGAGCAGTACTTC. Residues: CASSAGIYEQYF.

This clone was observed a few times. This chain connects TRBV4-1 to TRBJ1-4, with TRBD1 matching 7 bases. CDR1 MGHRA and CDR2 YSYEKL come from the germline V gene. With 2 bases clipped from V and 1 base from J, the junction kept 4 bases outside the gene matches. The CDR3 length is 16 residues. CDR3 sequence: CASSQHHRGTNEKLFF. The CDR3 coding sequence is TGCGCCAGCAGCCAACATCACAGGGGAACTAATGAAAAACTGTTTTTT.

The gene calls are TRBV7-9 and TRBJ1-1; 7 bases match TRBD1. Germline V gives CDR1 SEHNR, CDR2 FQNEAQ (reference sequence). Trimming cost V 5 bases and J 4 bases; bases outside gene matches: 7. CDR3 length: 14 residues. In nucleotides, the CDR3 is TGTGCCAGCAGCCCCGAGGACAGGCCCACTGAAGCTTTCTTT. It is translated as CASSPEDRPTEAFF. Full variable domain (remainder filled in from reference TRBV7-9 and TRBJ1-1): DTGVSQNPRHKITKRGQNVTFRCDPISEHNRLYWYRQTLGQGPEFLTYFQNEAQLEKSRLLSDRFSAERPKGSFSTLEIQRTEQGDSAMYLCASSPEDRPTEAFFGQGTRLTVV.

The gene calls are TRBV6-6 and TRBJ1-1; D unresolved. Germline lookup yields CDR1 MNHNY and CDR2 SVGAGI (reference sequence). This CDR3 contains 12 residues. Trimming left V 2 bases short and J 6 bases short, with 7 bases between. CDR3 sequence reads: CASSYPSSEAFF. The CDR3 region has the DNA TGTGCCAGCAGTTACCCCTCGTCTGAAGCTTTCTTT.